This T cell receptor beta chain is from a study of blood T cell repertoires in COVID-19. For the study at large: Recovered status in Cohort 3 required two negative PCRs, clearance, or symptom resolution. Sample material is recorded as cDNA or gDNA derived from T cells, B-cell-depleted T cells, or PBMCs. Specimens from acute and convalescent COVID-19 originated in the United States, Italy and Spain.

TCRdb's copy holds only in-frame clones and misses some; the assay was immunoSEQ multiplex PCR. In the table there are 300,000 to 450,000 clones, more than 75% of which are singletons. The CDR3 spans 14 residues. The V end lost 8 bases, the J end lost 3 bases, and 13 bases lay between the germline ends. Germline CDR1 and CDR2: LNHDA and SQIVND (reference sequence). The sequenced material came from PBMCs or T cells enriched from blood (not recorded which). J is TRBJ2-2 and V is TRBV19, with a tentative D call TRBD2 (5 bases). This TCR came from a man in his forties or fifties in a cohort exposed to, infected with or recovered from COVID-19 (not recorded which). CDR3 sequence reads: CASGNSRDTGELFF. The CDR3 DNA sequence: TGTGCCAGTGGAAACTCGAGGGACACCGGGGAGCTGTTTTTT.